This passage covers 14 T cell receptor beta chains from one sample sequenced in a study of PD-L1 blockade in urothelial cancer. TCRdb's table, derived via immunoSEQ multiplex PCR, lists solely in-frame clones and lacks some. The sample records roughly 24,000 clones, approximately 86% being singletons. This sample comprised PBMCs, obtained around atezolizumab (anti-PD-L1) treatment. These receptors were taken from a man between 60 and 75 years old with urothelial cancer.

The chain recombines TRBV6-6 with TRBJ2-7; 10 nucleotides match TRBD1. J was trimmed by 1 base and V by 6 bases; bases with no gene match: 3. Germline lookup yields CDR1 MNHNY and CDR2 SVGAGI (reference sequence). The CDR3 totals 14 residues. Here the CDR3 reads CASRGQGSSYEQYF. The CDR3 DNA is TGTGCCAGCAGGGGACAGGGGTCATCCTACGAGCAGTACTTC.

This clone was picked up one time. The CDR3 sequence: CASSRSGEGGANYGYTF. CDR3 in DNA: TGTGCCAGTAGCCGAAGTGGCGAGGGGGGGGCTAACTATGGCTACACCTTC. This sequence joins TRBV19 and TRBJ1-2; D may be TRBD1 (6 bases). V lost 6 bases, J lost 0 bases, and 20 bases lay in between. CDR1 LNHDA and CDR2 SQIVND come from the germline V gene (reference sequence). The CDR3 extends over 17 amino acids.

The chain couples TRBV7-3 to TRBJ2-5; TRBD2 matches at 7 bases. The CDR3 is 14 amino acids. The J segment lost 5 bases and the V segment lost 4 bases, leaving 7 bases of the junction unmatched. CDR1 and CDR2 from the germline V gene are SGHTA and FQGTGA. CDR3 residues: CASSWTGGRETQYF. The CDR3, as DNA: TGTGCCAGCAGCTGGACGGGGGGTAGGGAGACCCAGTACTTC.

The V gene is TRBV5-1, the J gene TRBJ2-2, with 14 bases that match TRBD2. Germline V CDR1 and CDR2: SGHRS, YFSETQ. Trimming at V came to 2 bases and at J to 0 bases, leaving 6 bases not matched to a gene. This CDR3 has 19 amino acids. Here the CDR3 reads CASSLRTSGRITNTGELFF. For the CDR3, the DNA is TGCGCCAGCAGCTTACGGACTAGCGGGAGGATTACGAACACCGGGGAGCTGTTTTTT.

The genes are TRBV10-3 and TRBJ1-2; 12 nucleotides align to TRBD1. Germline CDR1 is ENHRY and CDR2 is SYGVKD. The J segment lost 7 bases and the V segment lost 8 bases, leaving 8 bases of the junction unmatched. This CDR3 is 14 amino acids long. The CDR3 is CAIFPGQGASGYTF. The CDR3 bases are TGTGCCATCTTCCCGGGACAGGGGGCGTCTGGCTACACCTTC.

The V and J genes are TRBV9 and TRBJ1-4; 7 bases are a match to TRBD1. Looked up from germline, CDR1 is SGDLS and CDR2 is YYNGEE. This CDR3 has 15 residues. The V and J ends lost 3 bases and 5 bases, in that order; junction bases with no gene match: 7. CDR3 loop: CASSERQGSNEKLFF. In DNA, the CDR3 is TGTGCCAGCAGCGAAAGACAGGGCTCCAATGAAAAACTGTTTTTT.

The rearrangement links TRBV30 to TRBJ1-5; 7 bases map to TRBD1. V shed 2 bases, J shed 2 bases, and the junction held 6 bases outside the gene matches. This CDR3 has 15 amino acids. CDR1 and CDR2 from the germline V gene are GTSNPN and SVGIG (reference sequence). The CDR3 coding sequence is TGTGCCTGGAGTCGAGGCAGGGGGGGCAATCAGCCCCAGCATTTT. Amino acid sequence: CAWSRGRGGNQPQHF.

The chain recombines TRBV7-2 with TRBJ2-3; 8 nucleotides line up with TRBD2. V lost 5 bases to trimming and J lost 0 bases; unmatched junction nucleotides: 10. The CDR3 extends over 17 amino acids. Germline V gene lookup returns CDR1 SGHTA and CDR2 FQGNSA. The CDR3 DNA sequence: TGTGCCAGCAGCCCAAGGACTAGCCAGGAGAGCACAGATACGCAGTATTTT. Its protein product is CASSPRTSQESTDTQYF.

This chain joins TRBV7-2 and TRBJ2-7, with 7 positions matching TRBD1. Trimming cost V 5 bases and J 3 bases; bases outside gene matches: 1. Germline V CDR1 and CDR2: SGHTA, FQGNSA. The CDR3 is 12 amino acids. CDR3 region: CASSGDSYEQYF. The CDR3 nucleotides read TGTGCCAGCAGCGGGGACAGCTACGAGCAGTACTTC.

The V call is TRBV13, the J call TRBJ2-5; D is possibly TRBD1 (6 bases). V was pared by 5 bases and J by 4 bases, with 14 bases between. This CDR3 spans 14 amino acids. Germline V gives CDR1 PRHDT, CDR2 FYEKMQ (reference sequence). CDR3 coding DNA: TGTGCCAGCAGCCCACGACCCAGGGGAGAGACCCAGTACTTC. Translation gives CASSPRPRGETQYF. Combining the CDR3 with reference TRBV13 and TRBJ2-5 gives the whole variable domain AAGVIQSPRHLIKEKRETATLKCYPIPRHDTVYWYQQGPGQDPQFLISFYEKMQSDKGSIPDRFSAQQFSDYHSELNMSSLELGDSALYFCASSPRPRGETQYFGPGTRLLVL.

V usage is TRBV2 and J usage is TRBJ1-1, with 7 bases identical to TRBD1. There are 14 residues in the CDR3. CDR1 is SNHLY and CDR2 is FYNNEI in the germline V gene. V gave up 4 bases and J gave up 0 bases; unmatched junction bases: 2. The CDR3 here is CASSADRLNTEAFF. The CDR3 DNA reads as TGTGCCAGCAGTGCGGACAGGTTGAACACTGAAGCTTTCTTT.

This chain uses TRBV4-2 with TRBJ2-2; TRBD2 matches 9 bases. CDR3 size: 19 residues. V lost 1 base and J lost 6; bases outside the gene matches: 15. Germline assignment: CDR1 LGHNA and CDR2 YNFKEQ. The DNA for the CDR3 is TGTGCCAGCAGCCAAGCTAGGCGAGCTAGCGGGATGGGGGCCGGGGAGCTGTTTTTT. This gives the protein CASSQARRASGMGAGELFF.

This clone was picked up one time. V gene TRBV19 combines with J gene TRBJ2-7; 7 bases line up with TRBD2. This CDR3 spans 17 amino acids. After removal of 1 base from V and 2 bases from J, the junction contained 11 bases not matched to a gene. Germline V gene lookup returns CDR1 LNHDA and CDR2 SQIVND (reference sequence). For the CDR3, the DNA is TGTGCCAGTAGTATAGCTGGACTAGGCTTTATAGCCTACGAGCAGTACTTC. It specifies CASSIAGLGFIAYEQYF.

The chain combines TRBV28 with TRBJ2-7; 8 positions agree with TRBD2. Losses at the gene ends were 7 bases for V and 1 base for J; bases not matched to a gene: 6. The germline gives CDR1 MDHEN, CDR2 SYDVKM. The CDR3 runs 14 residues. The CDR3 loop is CASNGRAPSYEQYF. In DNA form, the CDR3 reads TGTGCCAGCAACGGGAGGGCGCCGTCCTACGAGCAGTACTTC.